This entry lists 17 T cell receptor beta chains sequenced from one sample in a study of T cell repertoires in cytomegalovirus infection. One entry per CDR3 protein results from TCRdb running MiXCR on the reads. The table records more than 85,000 distinct CDR3 sequences, roughly 30% of them present only once. No cognate antigen is known for these TCRs. The sequencing here drew on CD8+ T cells from cultured PBMCs, taken from culture after CMV antigen stimulation. These receptors came from a human donor in good health (CMV status not recorded). Some clones in this sample may be carry-over from other donors' samples.

The CDR3 region is CASSFDGENQPQHF. Written as DNA, the CDR3 is TGTGCCAGCAGTTTCGACGGTGAAAATCAGCCCCAGCATTTT. This chain joins TRBV12-3 or TRBV12-4 and TRBJ1-5, with D hard to call. V shed 3 bases and J shed 4 bases, with 10 bases lying between them. CDR3 length: 14 amino acids.

This clonotype was picked up a small number of times. V and J are TRBV12-3 or TRBV12-4 and TRBJ1-5; the match to TRBD1 covers 7 bases. The V segment lost 3 bases and the J segment 7 bases; nucleotides outside the gene matches: 9. The CDR3 extends over 15 amino acids. The CDR3 DNA is TGTGCCAGCAGTTTTTGGGCAGGGGGTAACCAGCCCCAGCATTTT. Its translation: CASSFWAGGNQPQHF.

This clonotype was seen a handful of times. The chain is built from TRBV12-3 or TRBV12-4 and TRBJ2-5; D might be TRBD1 (5 bases). This CDR3 region has 14 residues. V lost 5 bases and J lost 5, with 15 bases in between. The CDR3: CASSNQGSVETQYF. The CDR3 coding sequence is TGTGCCAGCAGTAATCAGGGATCTGTGGAGACCCAGTACTTC.

The chain uses TRBV27 and TRBJ1-5; D uncertain. CDR1 and CDR2 (germline): MNHEY, SMNVEV (reference sequence). The CDR3 length is 15 residues. V was cut by 5 bases and J by 3 bases, with 14 bases left in between. CDR3 sequence reads: CASSPYSGNNQPQHF. CDR3 sequence (DNA): TGTGCCAGCAGTCCTTACTCAGGTAACAATCAGCCCCAGCATTTT.

This clonotype has more than one count but fewer than ten. The chain is built from TRBV7-9 and TRBJ1-2; TRBD1 might be the D (6 bases). Germline loops: CDR1 SEHNR, CDR2 FQNEAQ (reference sequence). V dropped 1 base and J dropped 4 bases, with 16 bases sitting between them. The CDR3 spans 16 residues. The CDR3 coding sequence is TGTGCCAGCAGCTTAGACCCGGGGGGCCTGTTCTATGGCTACACCTTC. Its translation: CASSLDPGGLFYGYTF.

The V and J genes are TRBV7-9 and TRBJ2-5; possibly TRBD2 for D (6 bases). V was clipped by 0 bases and J by 13 bases, with 12 bases between them. Germline values: CDR1 SEHNR, CDR2 FQNEAQ (reference sequence). The CDR3 spans 12 residues. CDR3 nucleotide sequence: TGTGCCAGCAGCTTAGCGGGGGGAAGTCGGTACTTC. It translates to CASSLAGGSRYF.

This clonotype has just a few counts. This chain joins TRBV12-3 or TRBV12-4 and TRBJ2-5, with D possibly being TRBD2 (5 bases). Trimming removed 6 bases at V and 1 base at J, with 12 bases between. CDR3 length: 14 amino acids. This chain's CDR3 is CASRLRGFQETQYF. Written as DNA, the CDR3 is TGTGCCAGCAGGCTTCGAGGGTTCCAAGAGACCCAGTACTTC.

The table lists this clonotype with many counts. The chain employs TRBV20-1 and TRBJ2-1; D not certain. The germline CDR1 and CDR2 sequences are DFQATT and SNEGSKA (reference sequence). V was trimmed by 0 bases and J by 4 bases, leaving 16 bases between them. The CDR3 runs to 16 residues. The CDR3 region has the DNA TGCAGTGCTAGAGATCGAGGTCAGACATGGTACAATGAGCAGTTCTTC. As protein: CSARDRGQTWYNEQFF.

The chain employs TRBV19 and TRBJ2-1; weak D call: TRBD1 (5 bases). The germline V gene encodes CDR1 LNHDA and CDR2 SQIVND (reference sequence). CDR3 length: 12 amino acids. The V end was cut by 6 bases, the J end by 8 bases, with 11 bases between. Here the CDR3 DNA reads TGTGCCAGTAGCGGCAGGGTAGATGAGCAGTTCTTC. The encoded protein is CASSGRVDEQFF.

This clonotype was picked up many times. The genes are TRBV7-9 and TRBJ1-2; D not certain. The CDR3 runs 11 residues. Germline V gene lookup returns CDR1 SEHNR and CDR2 FQNEAQ (reference sequence). Trimming shortened V by 3 bases and J by 4 bases, and 3 bases separated the two germline ends. For the CDR3, the DNA is TGTGCCAGCAGCTTTGGCTATGGCTACACCTTC. This sequence encodes CASSFGYGYTF.

The chain is built from TRBV5-1 and TRBJ2-1, with 11 bases fitting TRBD2. CDR3 length: 17 amino acids. V trimming: 3 bases; J trimming: 0 bases; junction bases outside the gene matches: 5. The germline gives CDR1 SGHRS, CDR2 YFSETQ. CDR3 amino acids: CASSYTSGGYSYNEQFF. CDR3 DNA: TGCGCCAGCAGCTATACTAGCGGGGGTTACTCCTACAATGAGCAGTTCTTC.

The chain is built from TRBV6-1 and TRBJ2-7, with 7 bases fitting TRBD1. The CDR3 runs 14 residues. The V gene's germline CDR1 is MNHNS and CDR2 SASEGT. V shed 5 bases and J 3 bases; nucleotides not matched to a gene: 7. CDR3: CASSISGTVYEQYF. CDR3 sequence (DNA): TGTGCCAGCAGTATCTCCGGGACAGTCTACGAGCAGTACTTC.

This clonotype has just a few counts. The chain is built from TRBV19 and TRBJ2-3, with D unclear. V was trimmed by 3 bases and J by 2 bases, leaving 9 bases between them. CDR3 length: 14 amino acids. CDR1 and CDR2 (germline): LNHDA, SQIVND (reference sequence). The CDR3 reads CASSIYTNTDTQYF. The DNA of the CDR3 is TGTGCCAGTAGTATCTACACGAACACAGATACGCAGTATTTT.

This clonotype was seen only a few times. The chain recombines TRBV9 with TRBJ2-1; no firm D call. Germline values: CDR1 SGDLS, CDR2 YYNGEE. Trimming shortened V by 1 base and J by 5 bases, and 13 bases separated the two germline ends. The CDR3 sequence is 15 residues long. The CDR3 region is CASSVWASYDNEQFF. CDR3 nucleotide sequence: TGTGCCAGCAGCGTATGGGCGTCGTACGACAATGAGCAGTTCTTC.

This clonotype was counted between two and nine times. This sequence joins TRBV25-1 and TRBJ1-1, with D possibly TRBD1 on 5 matching bases. Trimming took off 6 bases at V and 7 bases at J, with 18 bases between the two ends. The CDR3 totals 14 residues. Germline V gene sequence: CDR1 MGHDK, CDR2 SYGVNS. The CDR3, as DNA: TGTGCCAGCAGCCAAGACAGACGAACCGATGAAGCTTTCTTT. Its translation: CASSQDRRTDEAFF.

DNA of the CDR3: TGTGCCAGCAGCGTCACCGGGACGTCGAACTATGGCTACACCTTC. Translating gives CASSVTGTSNYGYTF. The rearrangement links TRBV7-9 to TRBJ1-2, with D possibly being TRBD1 (5 bases). The CDR3 consists of 15 residues. CDR1 and CDR2 (germline): SEHNR, FQNEAQ (reference sequence). The V end lost 5 bases, the J end lost 2 bases, and 15 bases lay between the germline ends.

The genes are TRBV7-9 and TRBJ1-2, with 8 bases identical to TRBD1. The germline gives CDR1 SEHNR, CDR2 FQNEAQ (reference sequence). V lost 4 bases and J lost 3; bases outside the gene matches: 13. The CDR3 covers 17 residues. Here the CDR3 reads CASSSLEWTGRDYGYTF. CDR3 in DNA: TGTGCCAGCAGCTCGTTAGAATGGACAGGGCGGGACTATGGCTACACCTTC. Drawing the rest from reference TRBV7-9 and TRBJ1-2, the complete variable domain is DTGVSQNPRHKITKRGQNVTFRCDPISEHNRLYWYRQTLGQGPEFLTYFQNEAQLEKSRLLSDRFSAERPKGSFSTLEIQRTEQGDSAMYLCASSSLEWTGRDYGYTFGSGTRLTVV.